This TCR beta chain was sequenced in a study of cytomegalovirus exposure and HLA in healthy donors. The table came from immunoSEQ multiplex PCR; TCRdb's copy has only in-frame clones and leaves some out. The sample carries approximately 280,000 clones, 86% recorded once. The CDR3 contains 16 residues. J lost 0 bases, V lost 1 base, and 6 bases had no gene match. Germline V gene data show CDR1 as GTSNPN and CDR2 as SVGIG (reference sequence). The TCR comes from a woman aged 18-35 years in good health and CMV-seronegative. Specimen: PBMCs. The chain links TRBV30 to TRBJ2-4; the match to TRBD2 covers 7 bases. Here the CDR3 reads CAWSGSGYLAKNIQYF. The CDR3 nucleotides are TGTGCCTGGAGTGGTAGCGGGTATCTAGCCAAAAACATTCAGTACTTC.